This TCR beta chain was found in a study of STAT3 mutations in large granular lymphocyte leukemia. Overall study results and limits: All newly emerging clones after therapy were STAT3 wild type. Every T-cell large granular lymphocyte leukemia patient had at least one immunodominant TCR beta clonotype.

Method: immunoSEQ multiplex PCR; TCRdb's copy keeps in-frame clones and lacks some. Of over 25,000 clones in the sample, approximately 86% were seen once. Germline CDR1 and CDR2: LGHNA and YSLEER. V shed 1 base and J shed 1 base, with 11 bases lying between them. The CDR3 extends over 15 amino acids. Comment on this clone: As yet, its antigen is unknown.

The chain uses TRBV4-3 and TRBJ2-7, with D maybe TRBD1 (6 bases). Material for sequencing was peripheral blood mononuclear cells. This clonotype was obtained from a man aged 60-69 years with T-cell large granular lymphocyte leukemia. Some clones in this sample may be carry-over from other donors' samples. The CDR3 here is CASSQVGRGSYEQYF. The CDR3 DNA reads TGCGCCAGCAGCCAAGTGGGCAGGGGATCCTACGAGCAGTACTTC.